The 29 T cell receptor beta chains below were found in one sample sequenced in a study of blood T cell repertoires in COVID-19. Sequenced by immunoSEQ multiplex PCR; TCRdb stores in-frame clones only, minus some. Of about 95,000 clones in the sample, 89% were seen once. Sequencing used peripheral blood. The receptors shown here come from a man in his fifties or sixties with COVID-19, enrolled during active disease.

This clone was seen more than once but under ten times. V and J are TRBV24-1 and TRBJ2-2; TRBD1 aligns across 8 bases. Germline V gives CDR1 KGHDR, CDR2 SFDVKD. The CDR3 has 15 amino acids. V trimming: 4 bases; J trimming: 7 bases; junction bases outside the gene matches: 7. The CDR3 DNA sequence: TGTGCCACCAGTGACCCTACAGGGGGTGGCGGGGAGCTGTTTTTT. It translates to CATSDPTGGGGELFF.

The chain recombines TRBV5-1 with TRBJ1-4; the D is unclear. This CDR3 is 15 amino acids long. V dropped 1 base and J dropped 3 bases, with 10 bases sitting between them. Germline V gene sequence: CDR1 SGHRS, CDR2 YFSETQ. CDR3 region: CASSLSGGSNEKLFF. DNA for the CDR3: TGCGCCAGCAGCTTGAGCGGCGGGTCTAATGAAAAACTGTTTTTT. The full variable domain, its missing parts supplied by reference TRBV5-1 and TRBJ1-4, is KAGVTQTPRYLIKTRGQQVTLSCSPISGHRSVSWYQQTPGQGLQFLFEYFSETQRNKGNFPGRFSGRQFSNSRSEMNVSTLELGDSALYLCASSLSGGSNEKLFFGSGTQLSVL.

The V and J genes are TRBV13 and TRBJ2-1; a possible D gene is TRBD1 (6 bases). Trimming left V 5 bases short and J 2 bases short, with 13 bases between. The germline V gene has CDR1 PRHDT and CDR2 FYEKMQ (reference sequence). The CDR3 extends over 15 amino acids. The CDR3 nucleotides are TGTGCCAGCAGCCTGAAGACAGGAGCCTACAATGAGCAGTTCTTC. Protein product: CASSLKTGAYNEQFF.

This chain links TRBV30 with TRBJ2-2, with D hard to call. The CDR3 totals 16 residues. V was clipped by 0 bases and J by 0 bases, with 11 bases between them. Germline CDR1 is GTSNPN and CDR2 is SVGIG (reference sequence). CDR3 loop: CAWSVLGNANTGELFF. CDR3 sequence (DNA): TGTGCCTGGAGTGTTCTGGGCAACGCGAACACCGGGGAGCTGTTTTTT.

In this sample, this clone turned up once. The rearrangement joins TRBV9 to TRBJ1-2; D is uncertain. CDR1 is SGDLS, CDR2 YYNGEE, per germline. Trimming removed 4 bases at V and 2 bases at J, with 15 bases between. CDR3 length: 15 amino acids. DNA for the CDR3: TGTGCCAGCAGCCTCGCGCGGGGAGGGAACTATGGCTACACCTTC. This codes for CASSLARGGNYGYTF.

The CDR3: CASSVVVRGFTGELFF. CDR3 DNA sequence: TGTGCCAGCAGTGTAGTCGTCAGGGGGTTCACCGGGGAGCTGTTTTTT. V usage is TRBV2 and J usage is TRBJ2-2, with 7 positions matching TRBD1. Germline CDR1 and CDR2: SNHLY and FYNNEI. This CDR3 spans 16 amino acids. V dropped 4 bases and J dropped 4; count of bases not matched to a gene: 9.

The chain employs TRBV6-2 or TRBV6-3 and TRBJ2-7, with TRBD1 as a possible D gene (6 bases). Trimming cost V 4 bases and J 3 bases, with 13 bases left between them. The V gene's germline CDR1 is MNHEY and CDR2 SVGEGT. The CDR3 is 14 residues long. The CDR3: CASSLDRVYYEQYF. In DNA form, the CDR3 reads TGTGCCAGCAGTTTGGACAGAGTGTACTACGAGCAGTACTTC.

The rearrangement uses TRBV7-3 and TRBJ2-3, with TRBD2 matching 10 bases. The CDR3 extends over 17 amino acids. CDR1 is SGHTA, CDR2 FQGTGA, per germline. Trimming removed 2 bases from V and 3 bases from J; junction bases left unmatched: 8. DNA of the CDR3: TGTGCCAGCAGCTTAGGAGCGGGGGGGCCTTCGACAGATACGCAGTATTTT. Its protein product is CASSLGAGGPSTDTQYF.

There are a few counts of this clone. The rearrangement links TRBV28 to TRBJ1-4, with 11 nucleotides matching TRBD1. The CDR3 has 14 residues. From germline, CDR1 is MDHEN and CDR2 SYDVKM. V was pared by 5 bases and J by 7 bases, with 3 bases of the junction left unmatched. The CDR3 DNA is TGTGCCAGCAGTCGGACAGGGGGCCTTGAAAAACTGTTTTTT. Translated, it gives CASSRTGGLEKLFF. The variable domain in full, completed from reference TRBV28 and TRBJ1-4, reads DVKVTQSSRYLVKRTGEKVFLECVQDMDHENMFWYRQDPGLGLRLIYFSYDVKMKEKGDIPEGYSVSREKKERFSLILESASTNQTSMYLCASSRTGGLEKLFFGSGTQLSVL.

The chain combines TRBV30 with TRBJ1-4; 7 bases align to TRBD1. The germline CDR1 and CDR2 sequences are GTSNPN and SVGIG (reference sequence). The CDR3 covers 14 residues. The trim removed 4 bases at V and 4 bases at J, leaving 6 bases unmatched. The CDR3 here is CAWTTDRRNEKLFF. The CDR3 coding sequence is TGTGCCTGGACCACGGACAGGCGTAATGAAAAACTGTTTTTT.

As for this clone: Other DNA variants within this sample encode the same CDR3. The chain links TRBV6-1 to TRBJ1-6; D uncertain. The germline CDR1 and CDR2 sequences are MNHNS and SASEGT. Trimming stripped 3 bases from V and 0 bases from J, with 6 bases between. The CDR3 has 15 amino acids. Written as DNA, the CDR3 is TGTGCCAGCAGTGACACAAGCTCCTATAATTCACCCCTCCACTTT. Its translation is CASSDTSSYNSPLHF.

The V and J genes are TRBV3-1 (or the pseudogene TRBV3-2) and TRBJ2-7; no clear D. The CDR3 length is 12 residues. Germline V lookup: CDR1 LGHDT, CDR2 YNNKEL (reference sequence). Trimming shortened V by 5 bases and J by 0 bases, and 5 bases separated the two germline ends. In DNA, the CDR3 is TGTGCCAGCAGCTACTCCTCCTACGAGCAGTACTTC. Amino acids: CASSYSSYEQYF.

CDR3: CASSPGTVKETQYF. DNA for the CDR3: TGTGCCAGCAGCCCCGGGACAGTCAAGGAGACCCAGTACTTC. V usage is TRBV7-3 and J usage is TRBJ2-5; 7 positions agree with TRBD1. The CDR3 totals 14 residues. After removal of 5 bases from V and 5 bases from J, the junction contained 8 bases not matched to a gene. From germline, CDR1 is SGHTA and CDR2 FQGTGA.

CDR3 DNA sequence: TGTGCCAGCAGCGTAGACGCAGGGAATTCACCCCTCCACTTT. Translating it yields CASSVDAGNSPLHF. V usage is TRBV9 and J usage is TRBJ1-6; a weak D match, TRBD1 (5 bases). Germline V CDR1 and CDR2: SGDLS, YYNGEE. The ends were cut back, 0 bases at V and 7 bases at J, with 8 bases in the middle. The CDR3 consists of 14 residues. Complete variable domain (other parts from reference TRBV9 and TRBJ1-6): DSGVTQTPKHLITATGQRVTLRCSPRSGDLSVYWYQQSLDQGLQFLIQYYNGEERAKGNILERFSAQQFPDLHSELNLSSLELGDSALYFCASSVDAGNSPLHFGNGTRLTVT.

This chain uses TRBV2 with TRBJ1-2; D call uncertain. There are 11 residues in the CDR3. Trimming took 6 bases from V and 8 from J, leaving 10 bases between them. Germline V gene sequence: CDR1 SNHLY, CDR2 FYNNEI. Written as DNA, the CDR3 is TGTGCCAGCAGAGAAAGCGGGGGCTACACCTTC. Translating gives CASRESGGYTF.

V usage is TRBV5-1 and J usage is TRBJ1-4; a weak D match, TRBD1 (6 bases). The CDR3 runs 16 residues. Looked up from germline, CDR1 is SGHRS and CDR2 is YFSETQ. Trimming took 3 bases from V and 8 from J, leaving 20 bases between them. CDR3 loop: CASSSLGNRVREKLFF. DNA for the CDR3: TGCGCCAGCAGCTCTTTGGGAAACAGGGTTCGGGAAAAACTGTTTTTT.

The genes are TRBV20-1 and TRBJ1-5, with a possible D match to TRBD1 (6 bases). Germline CDR1 is DFQATT and CDR2 is SNEGSKA (reference sequence). V gave up 3 bases and J gave up 1 base, with 10 bases separating them. The CDR3 totals 14 residues. The CDR3 is CSASGQLSNQPQHF. In DNA, the CDR3 is TGCAGTGCTAGTGGACAGCTCAGCAATCAGCCCCAGCATTTT.

For the CDR3, the DNA is TGCGCCAGCAGCCGCTCTAGCTCCTACAATGAGCAGTTCTTC. Translated, it gives CASSRSSSYNEQFF. The chain links TRBV5-1 to TRBJ2-1; D remains ambiguous. CDR3 length: 14 amino acids. Trimming stripped 4 bases from V and 0 bases from J, with 8 bases between. CDR1 SGHRS and CDR2 YFSETQ come from the germline V gene.

The chain employs TRBV5-1 and TRBJ1-2; TRBD1 matches at 9 bases. The V segment lost 2 bases and the J segment 6 bases; nucleotides outside the gene matches: 14. Germline V gene sequence: CDR1 SGHRS, CDR2 YFSETQ. There are 17 residues in the CDR3. The CDR3 sequence is CASSLATLTGGSDGYTF. CDR3 nucleotides: TGCGCCAGCAGCTTAGCAACACTGACAGGGGGTTCTGATGGCTACACCTTC.

J is TRBJ1-2 and V is TRBV2; maybe TRBD1 (6 bases). The V end lost 1 base, the J end lost 8 bases, and 11 bases lay between the germline ends. CDR1 and CDR2 from the germline V gene are SNHLY and FYNNEI. The CDR3 is made up of 13 amino acids. The CDR3 DNA reads TGTGCCAGCAGTGAAGTCACAGGGTTCGGCTACACCTTC. Amino acid sequence: CASSEVTGFGYTF.

The chain recombines TRBV6-1 with TRBJ1-5; TRBD1 agrees at 8 bases. V was pared by 2 bases and J by 6 bases, with 6 bases of the junction left unmatched. The CDR3 has 15 residues. From germline, CDR1 is MNHNS and CDR2 SASEGT. CDR3 in amino acids: CASSEIDRGIQPQHF. The CDR3 DNA reads TGTGCCAGCAGTGAAATTGACAGGGGAATTCAGCCCCAGCATTTT.

This clone was detected a few times. This chain's CDR3 is CASTRTAMNTEAFF. CDR3 nucleotide sequence: TGTGCCAGCACCCGGACAGCTATGAACACTGAAGCTTTCTTT. The chain employs TRBV6-5 and TRBJ1-1; D may be TRBD1 (6 bases). The length of the CDR3 is 14 residues. Trimming cost V 7 bases and J 0 bases, with 12 bases left between them. Germline-derived CDR1 and CDR2 are MNHEY and SVGAGI.

The CDR3 loop is CATLVADTQYF. As DNA, the CDR3 is TGTGCCACGCTAGTCGCAGATACGCAGTATTTT. V usage is TRBV6-6 and J usage is TRBJ2-3, with D uncertain. Between the trimmed V and J ends, which lost 10 bases and 4 bases, there was a span of 9 bases. Germline loops: CDR1 MNHNY, CDR2 SVGAGI (reference sequence). The CDR3 runs to 11 residues.

This clone was detected only once. The chain carries TRBV18 and TRBJ2-5; 8 bases fit TRBD2. This CDR3 comprises 13 residues. The V gene end was trimmed by 4 bases and the J gene end by 5 bases; junction bases not matched to a gene: 3. From germline, CDR1 is KGHSH and CDR2 LQKENI. This CDR3 is CASSRGLVETQYF. CDR3 in DNA: TGTGCCAGCTCACGGGGACTAGTTGAGACCCAGTACTTC. The full variable domain, in which reference TRBV18 and TRBJ2-5 provide the parts outside the CDR3, is NAGVMQNPRHLVRRRGQEARLRCSPMKGHSHVYWYRQLPEEGLKFMVYLQKENIIDESGMPKERFSAEFPKEGPSILRIQQVVRGDSAAYFCASSRGLVETQYFGPGTRLLVL.

This chain links TRBV7-2 with TRBJ2-4; 8 nucleotides match TRBD1. This CDR3 region has 14 residues. Germline loops: CDR1 SGHTA, CDR2 FQGNSA. The V segment lost 4 bases and the J segment 12 bases; nucleotides outside the gene matches: 11. As DNA, the CDR3 is TGTGCCAGCAGCTCCCAGGGGGCCAGGGAGGCTCAGTACTTC. It specifies CASSSQGAREAQYF.

This clone was observed once. V usage is TRBV6-5 and J usage is TRBJ1-1; D ambiguous. The ends were cut back, 8 bases at V and 6 bases at J, with 22 bases in the middle. The CDR3 length is 15 residues. Germline V lookup: CDR1 MNHEY, CDR2 SVGAGI. The CDR3 is CASHARSQIRAEAFF. CDR3 bases: TGTGCCAGCCACGCGCGTTCTCAGATTCGGGCTGAAGCTTTCTTT.

This clone was picked up one time. The chain is built from TRBV6-5 and TRBJ1-1, with D maybe TRBD1 (5 bases). Trimming took 9 bases from V and 1 from J, leaving 12 bases between them. The CDR3 has 13 residues. Germline V gives CDR1 MNHEY, CDR2 SVGAGI. CDR3 bases: TGTGCCAGTACGACAGCGAAGAACACTGAAGCTTTCTTT. Protein: CASTTAKNTEAFF.

About this clone: The junction differs from germline at one of its ends, possibly a read error. The CDR3 sequence: CASSPSLREKKTSGGLDF. In DNA, the CDR3 is TGTGCCAGCAGCCCAAGCCTCCGGGAGAAAAAGACTAGCGGGGGTCTTGACTTC. The rearrangement joins TRBV7-8 to TRBJ2-5; 12 bases align to TRBD2. There are 18 residues in the CDR3. Germline CDR1 reads SGHVS; CDR2 reads FQNEAQ.

This clone was observed a handful of times. The V gene is TRBV4-2, the J gene TRBJ1-1; weak D call: TRBD1 (6 bases). Trimming pared 3 bases from V and 0 bases from J, leaving 8 bases between. The CDR3 is 14 residues long. Per the germline V gene, CDR1 is LGHNA and CDR2 is YNFKEQ. CDR3: CASSQGQMNTEAFF. CDR3 bases: TGTGCCAGCAGCCAGGGACAAATGAACACTGAAGCTTTCTTT.